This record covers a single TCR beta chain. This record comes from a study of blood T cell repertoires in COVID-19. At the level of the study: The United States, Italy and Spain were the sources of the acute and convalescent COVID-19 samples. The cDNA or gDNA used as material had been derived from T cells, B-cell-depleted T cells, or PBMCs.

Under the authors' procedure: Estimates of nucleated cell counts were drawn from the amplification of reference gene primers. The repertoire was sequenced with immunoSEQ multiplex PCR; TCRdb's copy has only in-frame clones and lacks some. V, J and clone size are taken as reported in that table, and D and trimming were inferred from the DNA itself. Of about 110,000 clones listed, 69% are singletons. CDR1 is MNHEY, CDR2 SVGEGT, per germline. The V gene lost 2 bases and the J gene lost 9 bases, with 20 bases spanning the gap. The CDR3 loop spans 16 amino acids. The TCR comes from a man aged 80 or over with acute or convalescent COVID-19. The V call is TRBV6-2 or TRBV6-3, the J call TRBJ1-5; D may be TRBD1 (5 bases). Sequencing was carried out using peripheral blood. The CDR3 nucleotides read TGTGCCAGCAGTTACGGAGGGACGCCAGAGATTCGGCCCCAGCATTTT. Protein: CASSYGGTPEIRPQHF.